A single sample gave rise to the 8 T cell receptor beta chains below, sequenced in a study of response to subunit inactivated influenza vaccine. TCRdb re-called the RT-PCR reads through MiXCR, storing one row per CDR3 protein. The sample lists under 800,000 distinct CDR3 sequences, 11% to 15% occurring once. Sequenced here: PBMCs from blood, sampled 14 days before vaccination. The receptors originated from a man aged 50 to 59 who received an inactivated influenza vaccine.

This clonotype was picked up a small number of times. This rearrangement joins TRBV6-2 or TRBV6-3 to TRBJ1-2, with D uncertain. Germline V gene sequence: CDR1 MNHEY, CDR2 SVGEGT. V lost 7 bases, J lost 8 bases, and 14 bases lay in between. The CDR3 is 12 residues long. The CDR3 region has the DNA TGTGCCAGCAATCACCAAGACTCGGGCTACACCTTC. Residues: CASNHQDSGYTF.

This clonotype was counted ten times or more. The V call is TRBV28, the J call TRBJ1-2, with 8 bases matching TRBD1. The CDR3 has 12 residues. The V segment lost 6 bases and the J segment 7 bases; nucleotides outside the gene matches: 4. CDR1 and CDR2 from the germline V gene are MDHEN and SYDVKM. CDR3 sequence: CASRTTGGGYTF. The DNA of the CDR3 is TGTGCCAGCAGGACAACAGGGGGTGGCTACACCTTC.

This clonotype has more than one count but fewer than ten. The CDR3 loop is CASSLGVGLAASYNEQFF. The CDR3 DNA reads as TGTGCCAGCAGCTTAGGGGTGGGTCTAGCGGCCTCCTACAATGAGCAGTTCTTC. The chain is built from TRBV7-9 and TRBJ2-1; TRBD2 agrees at 7 bases. The CDR3 covers 18 residues. The junction had 9 bases not matched to a gene; V was cut back by 1 base and J by 0 bases. Looked up from germline, CDR1 is SEHNR and CDR2 is FQNEAQ (reference sequence).

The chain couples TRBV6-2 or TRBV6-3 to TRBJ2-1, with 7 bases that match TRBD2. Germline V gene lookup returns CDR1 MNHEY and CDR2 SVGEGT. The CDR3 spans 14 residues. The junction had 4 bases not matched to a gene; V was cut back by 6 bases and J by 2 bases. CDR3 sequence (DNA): TGTGCCAGCAGCCTAGCGGCCCCCTACAATGAGCAGTTCTTC. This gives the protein CASSLAAPYNEQFF.

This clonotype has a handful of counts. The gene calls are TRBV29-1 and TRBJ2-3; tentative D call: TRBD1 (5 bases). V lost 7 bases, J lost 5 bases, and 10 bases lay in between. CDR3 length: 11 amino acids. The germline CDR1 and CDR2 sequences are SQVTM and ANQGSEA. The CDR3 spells CSGLTVDTQYF. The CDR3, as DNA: TGCAGCGGGCTGACAGTAGATACGCAGTATTTT.

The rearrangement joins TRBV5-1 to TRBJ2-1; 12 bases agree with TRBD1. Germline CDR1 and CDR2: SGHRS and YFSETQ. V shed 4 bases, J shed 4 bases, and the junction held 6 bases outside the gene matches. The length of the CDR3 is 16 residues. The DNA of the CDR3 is TGCGCCAGCAGCGTACCGGGACAGGGGGCTTACAATGAGCAGTTCTTC. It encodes CASSVPGQGAYNEQFF.

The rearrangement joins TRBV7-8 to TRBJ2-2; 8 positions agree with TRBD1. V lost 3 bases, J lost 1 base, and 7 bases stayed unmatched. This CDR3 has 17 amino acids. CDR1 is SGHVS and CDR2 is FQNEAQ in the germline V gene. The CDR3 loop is CASSLDRVVRNTGELFF. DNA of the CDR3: TGTGCCAGCAGCTTGGACAGGGTCGTAAGGAACACCGGGGAGCTGTTTTTT.

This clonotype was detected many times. For the CDR3, the DNA is TGCAGTGCTGGTGGCGGGGCGGGACACCATGAGCAGTTCTTC. Encoded protein: CSAGGGAGHHEQFF. The chain couples TRBV20-1 to TRBJ2-1, with D perhaps being TRBD1 or TRBD2 (6 bases each). The CDR3 length is 14 residues. The germline CDR1 and CDR2 sequences are DFQATT and SNEGSKA (reference sequence). V was trimmed by 5 bases and J by 8 bases, leaving 19 bases between them.